The subject of this entry is one T cell receptor beta chain. The sample holds a few counts of this clonotype. Its antigen target is currently unknown. Nothing much larger sits one base from this clone, and base qualities are not available. All donors were healthy Caucasians. The twin cohort comprised three pairs of female monozygotic twins, all aged about 18 to 29 years. RNA for TCR libraries was isolated from peripheral blood mononuclear cells. Taken from cysteine to phenylalanine, the CDR3 has 15 residues. Solely the CDR3 DNA is kept, with 45 bases framed from the first base. The germline V gene (reference sequence) provides CDR1 MNHEY and CDR2 SMNVEV. V loses 6 bases at its end and J loses 2 bases; junction bases beyond the gene matches: 10. Libraries were prepared through 5' RACE. Sequencer: Illumina HiSeq 2000. A universal primer binding site was introduced by template switching, and a unique molecular identifier was present in the final cDNA, enabling accurate counting of TCR cDNA molecules. Specific primers in the conserved constant-segment region were used to synthesize first-strand cDNA for TCR alpha and beta chains. To control for contamination, every cDNA library was double barcoded, receiving both a SMART-Mk sample barcode and Illumina barcodes. Two successive PCR steps introduced TruSeq adapter sequences along with Illumina sample barcodes. The Illumina HiSeq platform was used with custom primers to sequence TCR alpha and beta cDNA libraries. For the original study's pipeline: Unique molecular identifiers were extracted from raw reads with MiGEC, and CDR3 positions were determined with MiXCR. Recombination models were inferred per individual with the repgenHMM and IGoR tools using an EM algorithm. The tcR package in R was used for shared clonotype analysis, with sharing normalized by the product of cloneset sizes. To study raw recombination free of thymic and clonal selection effects, out-of-frame nonproductive sequences were analyzed. TCRdb took the public reads, trimmed them with fastp at Q25, ran MiXCR for clone calling and kept in-frame beta chains. Entries that share a CDR3 protein sequence are merged under the most common genes and DNA. The V and J calls and clone size come from TCRdb's table, not from the authors' own analysis. In all, the sample holds 450,000 to 650,000 distinct CDR3 sequences, and approximately 10% of those were seen once. The top ten clones comprise under 3.5% of the sample.

The record originates from a study of identical twins (dated by TCRdb to 2015 to 2016). In terms of the full investigation: TCR alpha and beta repertoires from monozygotic twins, unrelated adults of various ages and cord blood were deep-sequenced to test whether fetal clonotypes persist. Replicate twin experiments were performed at different times using different library preparation protocols to rule out contamination.

Study-wide conclusions, independent of this receptor: The excess sharing between twins in beta out-of-frame sequences was weaker because fewer shared sequences reduced the signal-to-noise ratio. In monozygotic twins, out-of-frame TCR alpha sharing was systematically underestimated by recombination models, although the models agreed with sharing between unrelated individuals. Out-of-frame TCR alpha sequences shared between twins showed an excess of low generation-probability sequences compared with coincidental sharing between unrelated individuals. Abundant cord blood beta clonotypes carried fewer insertions; young adult naive repertoires showed a weaker similar trend, while memory repertoires showed none. Invariant T cells such as MAIT and iNKT could partly confound zero-insertion analyses, although diverse VJ usage argued against such confounding for most clonotypes. Conclusions relied on cross-sectional statistical analysis, since the same donors could not be followed over many years.

The sample also formed part of further work on yellow fever vaccine responses in identical twins. Per that second paper: The T cell response to vaccination in identical twins was reported by the authors to appear partly convergent and partly personalized. In the study, vaccine-responding T cell clones were precisely tracked in identical twins.

The TCR originated in a woman between 18 and 29 years old in good health. Sequencing was performed on PBMCs. The sequence links TRBV27 to TRBJ2-7; a stretch of 7 junction bases matches TRBD2. The DNA reads as follows: TGTGCCAGCAGCAACACAATCGGGGGGACCTACGAGCAGTACTTC. Its product reads: CASSNTIGGTYEQYF.